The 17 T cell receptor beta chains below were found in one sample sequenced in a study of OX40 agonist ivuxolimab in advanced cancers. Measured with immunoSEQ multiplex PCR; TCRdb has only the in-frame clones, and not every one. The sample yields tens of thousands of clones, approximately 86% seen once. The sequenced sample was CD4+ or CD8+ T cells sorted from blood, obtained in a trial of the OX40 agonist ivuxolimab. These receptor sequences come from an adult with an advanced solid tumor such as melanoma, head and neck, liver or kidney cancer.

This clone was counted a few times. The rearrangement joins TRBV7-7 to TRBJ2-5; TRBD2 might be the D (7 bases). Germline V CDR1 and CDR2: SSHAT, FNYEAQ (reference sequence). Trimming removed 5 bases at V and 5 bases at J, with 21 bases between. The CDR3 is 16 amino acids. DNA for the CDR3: TGTGCCAGCAGCGAAGCCGATAGAGGGGGAGGGGAGACCCAGTACTTC. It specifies CASSEADRGGGETQYF.

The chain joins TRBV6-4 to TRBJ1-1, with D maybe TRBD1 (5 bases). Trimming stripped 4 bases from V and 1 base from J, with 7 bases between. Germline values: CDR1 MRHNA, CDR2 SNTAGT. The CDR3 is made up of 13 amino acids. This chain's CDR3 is CASSVRGNTEAFF. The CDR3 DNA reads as TGTGCCAGCAGTGTTAGGGGGAACACTGAAGCTTTCTTT.

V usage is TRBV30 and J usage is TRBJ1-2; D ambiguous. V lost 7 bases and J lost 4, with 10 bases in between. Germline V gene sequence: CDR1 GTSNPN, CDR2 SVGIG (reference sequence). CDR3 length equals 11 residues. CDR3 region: CALMISYGYTF. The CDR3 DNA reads TGTGCCTTGATGATCAGCTATGGCTACACCTTC.

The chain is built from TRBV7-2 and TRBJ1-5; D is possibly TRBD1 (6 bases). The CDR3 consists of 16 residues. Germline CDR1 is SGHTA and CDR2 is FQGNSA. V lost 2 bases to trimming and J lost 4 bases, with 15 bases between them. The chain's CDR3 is CASSLPAGVGNQPQHF. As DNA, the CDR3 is TGTGCCAGCAGCTTACCCGCAGGGGTAGGAAATCAGCCCCAGCATTTT.

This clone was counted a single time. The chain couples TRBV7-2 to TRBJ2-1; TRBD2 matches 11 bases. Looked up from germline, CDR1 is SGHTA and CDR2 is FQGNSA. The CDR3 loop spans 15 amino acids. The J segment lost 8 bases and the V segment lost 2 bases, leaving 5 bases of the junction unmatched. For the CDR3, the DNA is TGTGCCAGCAGCTTAACTAGCGGGAGCGCTCATGAGCAGTTCTTC. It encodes CASSLTSGSAHEQFF.

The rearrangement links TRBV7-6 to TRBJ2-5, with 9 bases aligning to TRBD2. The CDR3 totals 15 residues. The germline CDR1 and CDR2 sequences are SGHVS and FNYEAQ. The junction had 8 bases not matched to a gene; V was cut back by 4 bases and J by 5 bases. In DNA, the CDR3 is TGTGCCAGCAGCTCGGCCGCGGGAGGGCCCGAGACCCAGTACTTC. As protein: CASSSAAGGPETQYF.

The CDR3 sequence is CASRVGTGDNQPQHF. The CDR3, as DNA: TGCGCCAGCAGAGTAGGGACAGGGGACAATCAGCCCCAGCATTTT. The chain has TRBV5-1 and TRBJ1-5; 10 nucleotides align to TRBD1. The CDR3 contains 15 residues. Germline V gene data show CDR1 as SGHRS and CDR2 as YFSETQ. J gave up 3 bases and V 5 bases, and 5 bases lay outside the gene matches.

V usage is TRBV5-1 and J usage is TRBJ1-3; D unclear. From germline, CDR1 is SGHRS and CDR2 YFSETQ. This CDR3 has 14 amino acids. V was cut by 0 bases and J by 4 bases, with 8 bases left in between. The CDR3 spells CASSLGQTGNTIYF. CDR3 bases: TGCGCCAGCAGCTTGGGACAAACGGGAAACACCATATATTTT.

This CDR3 is CASSYSVLGYNEQFF. The CDR3 DNA reads as TGTGCCAGCAGTTACTCGGTCTTAGGGTACAATGAGCAGTTCTTC. This chain uses TRBV6-5 with TRBJ2-1; D call uncertain. Germline values: CDR1 MNHEY, CDR2 SVGAGI. The ends were cut back, 0 bases at V and 4 bases at J, with 10 bases in the middle. There are 15 residues in the CDR3.

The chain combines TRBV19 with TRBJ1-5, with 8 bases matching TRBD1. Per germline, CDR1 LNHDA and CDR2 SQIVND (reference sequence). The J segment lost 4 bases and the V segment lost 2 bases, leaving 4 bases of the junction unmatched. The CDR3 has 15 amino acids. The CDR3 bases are TGTGCCAGTAGTATAAGGGGGACAGGAAATCAGCCCCAGCATTTT. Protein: CASSIRGTGNQPQHF.

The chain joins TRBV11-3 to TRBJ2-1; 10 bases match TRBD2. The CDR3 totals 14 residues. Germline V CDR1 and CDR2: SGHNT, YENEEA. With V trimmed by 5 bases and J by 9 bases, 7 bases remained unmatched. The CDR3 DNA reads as TGTGCCAGCAGCGCCCTCGGACTAGCGGCTGAGCAGTTCTTC. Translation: CASSALGLAAEQFF.

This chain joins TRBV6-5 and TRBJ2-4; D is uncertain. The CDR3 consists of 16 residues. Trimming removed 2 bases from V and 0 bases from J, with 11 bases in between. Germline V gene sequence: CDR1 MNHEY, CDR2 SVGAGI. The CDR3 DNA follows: TGTGCCAGCAGTTACACCAGTCTTTTAGCCAAAAACATTCAGTACTTC. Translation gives CASSYTSLLAKNIQYF.

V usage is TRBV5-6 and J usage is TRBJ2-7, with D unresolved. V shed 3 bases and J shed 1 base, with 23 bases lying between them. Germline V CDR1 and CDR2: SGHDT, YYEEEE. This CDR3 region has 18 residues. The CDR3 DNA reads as TGTGCCAGCAGCTCGGTGCTCGGAACACCGAAGGATTCCTACGAGCAGTACTTC. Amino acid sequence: CASSSVLGTPKDSYEQYF.

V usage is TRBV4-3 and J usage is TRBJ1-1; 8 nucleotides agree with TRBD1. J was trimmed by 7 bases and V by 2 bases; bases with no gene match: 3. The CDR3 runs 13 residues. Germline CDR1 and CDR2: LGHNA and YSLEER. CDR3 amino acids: CASSQRGTGEAFF. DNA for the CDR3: TGCGCCAGCAGCCAACGAGGGACAGGTGAAGCTTTCTTT.

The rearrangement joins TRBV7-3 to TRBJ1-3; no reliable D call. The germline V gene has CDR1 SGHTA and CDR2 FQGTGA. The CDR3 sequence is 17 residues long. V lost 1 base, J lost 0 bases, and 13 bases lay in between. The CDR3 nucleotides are TGTGCCAGCAGCTTAAGCTCTGTAGACTACTCTGGAAACACCATATATTTT. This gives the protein CASSLSSVDYSGNTIYF. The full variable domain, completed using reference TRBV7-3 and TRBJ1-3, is GAGVSQTPSNKVTEKGKYVELRCDPISGHTALYWYRQSLGQGPEFLIYFQGTGAADDSGLPNDRFFAVRPEGSVSTLKIQRTERGDSAVYLCASSLSSVDYSGNTIYFGEGSWLTVV.

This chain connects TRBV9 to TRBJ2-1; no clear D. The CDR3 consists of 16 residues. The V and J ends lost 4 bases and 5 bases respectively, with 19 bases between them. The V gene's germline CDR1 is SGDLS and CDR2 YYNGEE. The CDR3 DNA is TGTGCCAGCAGCACCCGAGGCGCCGTGGGAAACAATGAGCAGTTCTTC. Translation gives CASSTRGAVGNNEQFF. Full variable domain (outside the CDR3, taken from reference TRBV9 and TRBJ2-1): DSGVTQTPKHLITATGQRVTLRCSPRSGDLSVYWYQQSLDQGLQFLIQYYNGEERAKGNILERFSAQQFPDLHSELNLSSLELGDSALYFCASSTRGAVGNNEQFFGPGTRLTVL.

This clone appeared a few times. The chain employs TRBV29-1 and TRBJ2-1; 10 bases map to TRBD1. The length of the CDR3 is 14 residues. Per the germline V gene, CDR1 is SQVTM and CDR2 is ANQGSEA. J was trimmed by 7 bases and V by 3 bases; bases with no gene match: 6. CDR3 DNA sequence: TGCAGCGTTGATCCGGGACAGGGGATTAATGAGCAGTTCTTC. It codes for CSVDPGQGINEQFF.